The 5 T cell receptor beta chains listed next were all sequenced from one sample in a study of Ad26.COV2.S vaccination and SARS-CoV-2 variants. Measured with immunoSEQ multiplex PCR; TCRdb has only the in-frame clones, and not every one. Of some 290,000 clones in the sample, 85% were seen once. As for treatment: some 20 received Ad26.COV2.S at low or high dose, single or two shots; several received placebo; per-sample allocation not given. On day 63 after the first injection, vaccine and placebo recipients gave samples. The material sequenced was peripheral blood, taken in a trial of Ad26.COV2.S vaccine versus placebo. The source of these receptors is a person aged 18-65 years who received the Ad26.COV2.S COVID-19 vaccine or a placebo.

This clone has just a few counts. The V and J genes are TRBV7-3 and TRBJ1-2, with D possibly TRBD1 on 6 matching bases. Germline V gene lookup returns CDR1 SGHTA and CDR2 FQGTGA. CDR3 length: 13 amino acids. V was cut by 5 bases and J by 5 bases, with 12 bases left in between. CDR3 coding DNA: TGTGCCAGCAGCCTCCTAGGGGGTTATGGCTACACCTTC. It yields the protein CASSLLGGYGYTF.

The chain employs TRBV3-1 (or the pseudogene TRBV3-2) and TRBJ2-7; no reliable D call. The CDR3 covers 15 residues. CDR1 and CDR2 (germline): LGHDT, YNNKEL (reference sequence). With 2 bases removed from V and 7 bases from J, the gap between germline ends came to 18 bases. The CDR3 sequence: CASSQNLAGRREQYF. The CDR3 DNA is TGTGCCAGCAGCCAAAACTTAGCCGGCCGTAGGGAGCAGTACTTC.

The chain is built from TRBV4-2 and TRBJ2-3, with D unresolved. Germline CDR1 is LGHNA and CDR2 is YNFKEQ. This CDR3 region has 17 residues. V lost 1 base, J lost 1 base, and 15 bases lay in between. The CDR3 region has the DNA TGTGCCAGCAGCCAAGGACTCTACCTCGCCGGCACAGATACGCAGTATTTT. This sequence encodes CASSQGLYLAGTDTQYF.

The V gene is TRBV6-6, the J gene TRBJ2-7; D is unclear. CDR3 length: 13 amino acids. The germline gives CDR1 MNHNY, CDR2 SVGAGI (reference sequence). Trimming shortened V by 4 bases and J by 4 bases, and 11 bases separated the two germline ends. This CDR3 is CASSFTSSYEQYF. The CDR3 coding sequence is TGTGCCAGCAGTTTTACATCATCTTACGAGCAGTACTTC.

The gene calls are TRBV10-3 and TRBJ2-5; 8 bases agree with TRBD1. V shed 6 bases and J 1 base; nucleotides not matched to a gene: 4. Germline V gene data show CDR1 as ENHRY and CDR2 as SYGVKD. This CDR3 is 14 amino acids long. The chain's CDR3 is CAIRPGTGQETQYF. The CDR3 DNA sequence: TGTGCCATCAGGCCCGGGACAGGCCAAGAGACCCAGTACTTC.